The subject of this entry is one T cell receptor beta chain. Its antigen is as yet unknown. This sample is part of a study of response to subunit inactivated influenza vaccine. Whole-study results and caveats: Authors proposed each seasonal influenza vaccination draws in few new T cells.

Using its own MiXCR run on the RT-PCR reads, TCRdb lists one record per CDR3 protein. The table has roughly 700,000 distinct CDR3 sequences, 14% seen once. The CDR3 spans 14 residues. V was trimmed by 7 bases and J by 2 bases, leaving 13 bases between them. Germline CDR1 KGHDR, CDR2 SFDVKD. This clonotype originated in a man aged 50-60 years who received an inactivated influenza vaccine. The source material was PBMCs from blood, sampled less than 15 days before vaccination. This chain joins TRBV24-1 and TRBJ1-2, with D hard to call. The CDR3 nucleotides read TGTGCCACCAGCCGTGCGAGTGCGAACTATGGCTACACCTTC. This encodes CATSRASANYGYTF.